This TCR beta chain was identified in a study of shared clonotypes between healthy human individuals. A deep-level run was used for the assay. Data came from immunoSEQ multiplex PCR; TCRdb stores just in-frame clones and leaves some out. The table includes 2 million to 2.5 million clones, roughly 94% detected once. Both subsets, CD45RA+ naive and CD45RA-negative memory, were split from the CD4+ cells. CDR3 length equals 16 residues. The germline gives CDR1 SGHNT, CDR2 YENEEA. V was pared by 4 bases and J by 9 bases, with 6 bases of the junction left unmatched. The rearrangement uses TRBV11-3 and TRBJ2-1; 16 nucleotides align to TRBD2. The sequence was obtained from a man aged 18 to 30 in good health. The specimen sequenced was naive CD4+ T cells sorted from blood. Subset in this sample: CD45RA+ positively selected. CDR3 in amino acids: CASSSTGTSGGGEQFF. The CDR3 DNA reads TGTGCCAGCAGCTCCACCGGGACTAGCGGGGGGGGTGAGCAGTTCTTC. The variable domain in full, completed from reference TRBV11-3 and TRBJ2-1, reads EAGVVQSPRYKIIEKKQPVAFWCNPISGHNTLYWYLQNLGQGPELLIRYENEEAVDDSQLPKDRFSAERLKGVDSTLKIQPAELGDSAVYLCASSSTGTSGGGEQFFGPGTRLTVL.